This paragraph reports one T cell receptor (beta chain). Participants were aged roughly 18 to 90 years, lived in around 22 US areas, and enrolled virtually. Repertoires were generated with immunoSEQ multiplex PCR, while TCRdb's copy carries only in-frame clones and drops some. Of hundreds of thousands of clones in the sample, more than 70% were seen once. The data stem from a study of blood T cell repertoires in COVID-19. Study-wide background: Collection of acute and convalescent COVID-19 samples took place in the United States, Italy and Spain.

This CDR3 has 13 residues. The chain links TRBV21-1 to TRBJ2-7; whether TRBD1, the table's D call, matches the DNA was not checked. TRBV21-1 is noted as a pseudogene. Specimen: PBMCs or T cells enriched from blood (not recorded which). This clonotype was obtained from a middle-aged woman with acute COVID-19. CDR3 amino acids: CASRRGRTYEQYF. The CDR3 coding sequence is TGTGCCAGCAGAAGGGGCAGGACCTACGAGCAGTACTTC.